These 13 T cell receptor beta chains came from one sample sequenced in a study of blood T cell repertoires in COVID-19 (dated by TCRdb to the early 2020s). Library creation used the immunoSEQ multiplex PCR assay. Held by TCRdb, this immuneACCESS table contains in-frame sequences only and omits some clones. Under half of the omission traces to an unresolved V gene where checked; the cause of the rest is unknown. The sample profile shows 150,000 to 200,000 clones; roughly 84% of them were found once. 12% to 15% of the sample belongs to the ten largest clones. Material for sequencing was PBMCs or T cells enriched from blood (not recorded which). The receptors were gathered from a man in his fifties or sixties who had recovered from COVID-19.

The V and J genes are TRBV5-8 and TRBJ1-2, with 7 bases that match TRBD1. CDR1 and CDR2 from the germline V gene are SGHTS and YDEGEE. There are 14 residues in the CDR3. Germline trimming cut 0 bases from V and 6 bases from J; bases unmatched to any gene: 5. The CDR3 nucleotides are TGTGCCAGCAGCTTGGCCAAGACAGGGAATGGCTACACCTTC. Encoded protein: CASSLAKTGNGYTF.

J is TRBJ2-3 and V is TRBV7-8; either TRBD1 or TRBD2 may fit D (6 bases each). V was trimmed by 8 bases and J by 4 bases, leaving 13 bases between them. This CDR3 spans 13 amino acids. The V gene's germline CDR1 is SGHVS and CDR2 FQNEAQ. The CDR3 loop reads CASCRGQADTQYF. CDR3 bases: TGTGCCAGCTGCCGGGGGCAGGCAGATACGCAGTATTTT.

This sequence joins TRBV14 and TRBJ2-4; 7 nucleotides line up with TRBD1. The CDR3 totals 15 residues. J was trimmed by 0 bases and V by 5 bases; bases with no gene match: 4. The germline V gene has CDR1 SGHDN and CDR2 FVKESK. The CDR3 coding sequence is TGTGCCAGCAGCAAACAGGGGCTAGCCAAAAACATTCAGTACTTC. It specifies CASSKQGLAKNIQYF.

The J gene is TRBJ1-2, the V gene TRBV29-1; 9 bases are shared with TRBD1. The germline V gene encodes CDR1 SQVTM and CDR2 ANQGSEA. After removal of 4 bases from V and 6 bases from J, the junction contained 15 bases not matched to a gene. This CDR3 is 16 amino acids long. The DNA for the CDR3 is TGCAGCGTTGTATCCGGGACAGGGTACATATGGGATGGCTACACCTTC. Its protein product is CSVVSGTGYIWDGYTF.

J is TRBJ1-1 and V is TRBV30, with 11 bases that match TRBD1. The CDR3 has 14 residues. The ends lost 4 bases at V and 2 bases at J; junction bases unmatched: 3. Germline V gene data show CDR1 as GTSNPN and CDR2 as SVGIG (reference sequence). CDR3 residues: CAWKGTGGNTEAFF. For the CDR3, the DNA is TGTGCCTGGAAGGGGACAGGGGGTAACACTGAAGCTTTCTTT.

In this sample, this clone turned up a few times. The J gene is TRBJ2-7, the V gene TRBV19, with 7 bases that match TRBD2. The CDR3 contains 14 residues. Germline CDR1 and CDR2: LNHDA and SQIVND (reference sequence). V dropped 5 bases and J dropped 3; count of bases not matched to a gene: 7. CDR3 in amino acids: CASSSWTRNYEQYF. The CDR3 nucleotides are TGTGCCAGTAGTTCTTGGACTAGAAACTACGAGCAGTACTTC.

This clone occurred once. The V gene is TRBV5-1, the J gene TRBJ2-3, with 7 bases that match TRBD1. The CDR3 spans 15 residues. The V and J ends lost 6 bases and 0 bases, in that order; junction bases with no gene match: 7. Per the germline V gene, CDR1 is SGHRS and CDR2 is YFSETQ. DNA of the CDR3: TGCGCCAGCACCCCCGGGACAGTTAGCACAGATACGCAGTATTTT. The encoded protein is CASTPGTVSTDTQYF.

The V and J genes are TRBV5-3 and TRBJ1-4; 7 nucleotides agree with TRBD1. TRBV5-3 is marked as an open reading frame, function uncertain. The CDR3 spans 14 residues. The CDR3 spells CAPGRGGPNEKLFF. CDR3 nucleotide sequence: TGTGCTCCCGGCAGAGGGGGCCCTAATGAAAAACTGTTTTTT.

The rearrangement joins TRBV3-1 (or the pseudogene TRBV3-2) to TRBJ1-4; D gene ambiguous. CDR1 and CDR2 (germline): LGHDT, YNNKEL (reference sequence). The CDR3 length is 15 residues. With 3 bases removed from V and 3 bases from J, the gap between germline ends came to 11 bases. The CDR3 region is CASSQARGANEKLFF. CDR3 in DNA: TGTGCCAGCAGCCAGGCTCGTGGAGCTAATGAAAAACTGTTTTTT.

The rearrangement links TRBV10-2 to TRBJ1-1, with D uncertain. The CDR3 covers 11 residues. V was cut by 0 bases and J by 9 bases, with 5 bases left in between. CDR1 is WSHSY and CDR2 is SAAADI in the germline V gene. DNA of the CDR3: TGCGCCAGCAGTGAGTCGCGTAAAGCTTTCTTT. Its translation is CASSESRKAFF.

This chain connects TRBV3-1 (or the pseudogene TRBV3-2) to TRBJ2-7, with 8 positions matching TRBD2. CDR3 length: 13 amino acids. V lost 3 bases, J lost 4 bases, and 2 bases stayed unmatched. The V gene's germline CDR1 is LGHDT and CDR2 YNNKEL (reference sequence). CDR3 nucleotides: TGTGCCAGCAGCCAGACTAGCGATTACGAGCAGTACTTC. This codes for CASSQTSDYEQYF.

This chain uses TRBV5-8 with TRBJ1-1; 11 bases line up with TRBD1. J was trimmed by 1 base and V by 2 bases; bases with no gene match: 7. CDR3 length equals 17 residues. Germline CDR1 is SGHTS and CDR2 is YDEGEE. The CDR3 sequence is CASSFWTGGLTNTEAFF. The DNA of the CDR3 is TGTGCCAGCAGCTTCTGGACAGGGGGCCTAACGAACACTGAAGCTTTCTTT.

The chain employs TRBV3-1 (or the pseudogene TRBV3-2) and TRBJ1-5; possible D gene TRBD1, 5 bases. The CDR3 runs 15 residues. The ends were cut back, 5 bases at V and 3 bases at J, with 14 bases in the middle. Per germline, CDR1 LGHDT and CDR2 YNNKEL (reference sequence). The CDR3 loop reads CASSSSGGNNQPQHF. In DNA, the CDR3 is TGTGCCAGCAGCTCAAGTGGGGGGAACAATCAGCCCCAGCATTTT.